One and the same sample provided the 2 T cell receptor beta chains below, sequenced in a study of blood T cell repertoires in COVID-19. The data were produced by immunoSEQ multiplex PCR, yet TCRdb's version contains in-frame clones alone and is incomplete. The profile shows roughly 230,000 clones, 85% to 90% of them singletons. The sample was peripheral blood. Receptor source: a woman in her thirties or forties who had recovered from COVID-19.

The chain uses TRBV27 and TRBJ1-1; tentative D call: TRBD1 (5 bases). CDR3 length equals 13 residues. Trimming stripped 6 bases from V and 4 bases from J, with 12 bases between. Per germline, CDR1 MNHEY and CDR2 SMNVEV (reference sequence). CDR3 nucleotides: TGTGCCAGCAGCTGGGACGGGGGCACTGAAGCTTTCTTT. Amino acid sequence: CASSWDGGTEAFF.

In this sample, this clone turned up once. This chain links TRBV9 with TRBJ1-6, with 7 nucleotides matching TRBD1. CDR3 length: 16 amino acids. Unmatched junction bases numbered 14, after V lost 3 bases and J lost 11 bases. Germline V gene sequence: CDR1 SGDLS, CDR2 YYNGEE. The CDR3 sequence is CASSATQSTGVPPLHF. The DNA of the CDR3 is TGTGCCAGCAGCGCCACCCAATCAACAGGGGTCCCACCCCTCCACTTT. The full variable domain, its missing parts supplied by reference TRBV9 and TRBJ1-6, is DSGVTQTPKHLITATGQRVTLRCSPRSGDLSVYWYQQSLDQGLQFLIQYYNGEERAKGNILERFSAQQFPDLHSELNLSSLELGDSALYFCASSATQSTGVPPLHFGNGTRLTVT.